The rows below give T cell receptor beta chains drawn from one sample of a study of T cell responses to AZD1222 COVID-19 vaccine. Clones were read by immunoSEQ multiplex PCR, and TCRdb kept only the in-frame ones, dropping some. This sample has 90,000 to 130,000 clones, with around 81% found just once. The starting material was peripheral blood, obtained on day 0 of AZD1222 vaccination. The origin of the receptors is an adult in good health. The CDR3 runs from the conserved cysteine through the conserved F or W. The D gene is left open where the match is weak. Some rows have no size entry. The others give once, few or many, or a class for an expanded clone.

cdr3_nt: TGTGCCAGCAGCCTGGGACTAGCGGGAGGTGACAATGAGCAGTTCTTC
cdr3_aa: CASSLGLAGGDNEQFF
clone_size: -
j_call: TRBJ2-1
cdr3_length: 16
v_call: TRBV7-8
d_call: TRBD2

cdr3_nt: TGTGCCAGCAGTTTATGGGCTGGCAGGGGGAATCAGCCCCAGCATTTT
cdr3_aa: CASSLWAGRGNQPQHF
clone_size: -
j_call: TRBJ1-5
cdr3_length: 16
v_call: TRBV28
d_call: TRBD1

cdr3_nt: TGTGCCAGCAGTTTCTCCCTGGACAGGGTTTCCTACGAGCAGTACTTC
cdr3_aa: CASSFSLDRVSYEQYF
clone_size: -
j_call: TRBJ2-7
cdr3_length: 16
v_call: TRBV28
d_call: TRBD1

cdr3_nt: TGTGCCAGCAGTCCGATACTTTCCAGGCGCTCTAACTATGGCTACACCTTC
cdr3_aa: CASSPILSRRSNYGYTF
clone_size: few
j_call: TRBJ1-2
cdr3_length: 17
v_call: TRBV27
d_call: -

cdr3_nt: TGTGCCAGCAGCTTCGATTCAAGATGGGGCTCTGGGGCCAACGTCCTGACTTTC
cdr3_aa: CASSFDSRWGSGANVLTF
clone_size: few
j_call: TRBJ2-6
cdr3_length: 18
v_call: TRBV7-2
d_call: -

cdr3_nt: TGTGCCAGCTCACTGACAGGGCCCCTTCAGCCCCAGCATTTT
cdr3_aa: CASSLTGPLQPQHF
clone_size: few
j_call: TRBJ1-5
cdr3_length: 14
v_call: TRBV18
d_call: TRBD1

cdr3_nt: TGTGCCAGCAGCCAAGAAGTTGTACTTTACAATGAGCAGTTCTTC
cdr3_aa: CASSQEVVLYNEQFF
clone_size: -
j_call: TRBJ2-1
cdr3_length: 15
v_call: TRBV14
d_call: -

cdr3_nt: TGTGCCAGCAGCTCTCGACAGAGCTCTGGAAACACCATATATTTT
cdr3_aa: CASSSRQSSGNTIYF
clone_size: -
j_call: TRBJ1-3
cdr3_length: 15
v_call: TRBV7-9
d_call: -

cdr3_nt: TGTGCCAGCAGCTTAGGGTTGGCAGGCGAGCAGTACTTC
cdr3_aa: CASSLGLAGEQYF
clone_size: -
j_call: TRBJ2-7
cdr3_length: 13
v_call: TRBV7-6
d_call: -

cdr3_nt: TGTGCCACCAGTGATTTGAGCGGGGGGAGTACGAATGAGCAGTTCTTC
cdr3_aa: CATSDLSGGSTNEQFF
clone_size: -
j_call: TRBJ2-1
cdr3_length: 16
v_call: TRBV24-1
d_call: TRBD2

cdr3_nt: TGTGCCAGTAGTTTACGCAAAGGACGGTCGAACACTGAAGCTTTCTTT
cdr3_aa: CASSLRKGRSNTEAFF
clone_size: -
j_call: TRBJ1-1
cdr3_length: 16
v_call: TRBV19
d_call: -

cdr3_nt: TGTGCCAGCAGCGGGGGGATGGGTTCTTGGGACACCATATATTTT
cdr3_aa: CASSGGMGSWDTIYF
clone_size: -
j_call: TRBJ1-3
cdr3_length: 15
v_call: TRBV9
d_call: -

cdr3_nt: TGTGCCTGGGAACTCACAGGGCTCGGAAACACCATATATTTT
cdr3_aa: CAWELTGLGNTIYF
clone_size: -
j_call: TRBJ1-3
cdr3_length: 14
v_call: TRBV30
d_call: -

cdr3_nt: TGTGCCAGCAGTCTCCCCCAGGGGGCGTCCTACAATGAGCAGTTCTTC
cdr3_aa: CASSLPQGASYNEQFF
clone_size: -
j_call: TRBJ2-1
cdr3_length: 16
v_call: TRBV28
d_call: TRBD1

cdr3_nt: TGTGCCAGCAGTGACCCGCTAGCAGCCCACGAGCAGTACTTC
cdr3_aa: CASSDPLAAHEQYF
clone_size: -
j_call: TRBJ2-7
cdr3_length: 14
v_call: TRBV2
d_call: -

cdr3_nt: TGCGCCAGCAGCCAATCCGGGTTTGGTTCACCCCTCCACTTT
cdr3_aa: CASSQSGFGSPLHF
clone_size: -
j_call: TRBJ1-6
cdr3_length: 14
v_call: TRBV4-3
d_call: -

cdr3_nt: TGTGCCAGTACGCAAATGACAGGGGGTGGTTCACCCCTCCACTTT
cdr3_aa: CASTQMTGGGSPLHF
clone_size: -
j_call: TRBJ1-6
cdr3_length: 15
v_call: TRBV19
d_call: TRBD1

cdr3_nt: TGTGCCAGCTCACCATTGGGGACAGGGGGATCGAACACTGAAGCTTTCTTT
cdr3_aa: CASSPLGTGGSNTEAFF
clone_size: -
j_call: TRBJ1-1
cdr3_length: 17
v_call: TRBV18
d_call: TRBD1

cdr3_nt: TGTGCCATCAGTGGAGGAGCTAGCACAGATACGCAGTATTTT
cdr3_aa: CAISGGASTDTQYF
clone_size: -
j_call: TRBJ2-3
cdr3_length: 14
v_call: TRBV10-3
d_call: -

cdr3_nt: TGTGCCAGCAGCGTGGGGGGACAGGACAATCAGCCCCAGCATTTT
cdr3_aa: CASSVGGQDNQPQHF
clone_size: -
j_call: TRBJ1-5
cdr3_length: 15
v_call: TRBV9
d_call: TRBD1

cdr3_nt: TGTGCTAGCAGCTTCGTGCAGGGGGACGTCACTGAAGCTTTCTTT
cdr3_aa: CASSFVQGDVTEAFF
clone_size: -
j_call: TRBJ1-1
cdr3_length: 15
v_call: TRBV7-7
d_call: TRBD1

cdr3_nt: TGTGCCAGTAGTGCCGAGGACAGGGGCGTTGAAAAACTGTTTTTT
cdr3_aa: CASSAEDRGVEKLFF
clone_size: -
j_call: TRBJ1-4
cdr3_length: 15
v_call: TRBV19
d_call: TRBD1

cdr3_nt: TGTGCCAGCAGCCAAATACACAGCCTCACCTACGAGCAGTACTTC
cdr3_aa: CASSQIHSLTYEQYF
clone_size: -
j_call: TRBJ2-7
cdr3_length: 15
v_call: TRBV3-1/TRBV3-2
d_call: -

cdr3_nt: TGTGCCAGCAGCTTATCCGGGACGGGAAAGACCGGGGAGCTGTTTTTT
cdr3_aa: CASSLSGTGKTGELFF
clone_size: -
j_call: TRBJ2-2
cdr3_length: 16
v_call: TRBV7-3
d_call: -

cdr3_nt: TGTGCCAGCAGCCGTGGAGGCCGGGAGACCCAGTACTTC
cdr3_aa: CASSRGGRETQYF
clone_size: -
j_call: TRBJ2-5
cdr3_length: 13
v_call: TRBV7-8
d_call: -

cdr3_nt: TGTGCCAGCAGTTTATCGGTAGCCGCCTATAATTCACCCCTCCACTTT
cdr3_aa: CASSLSVAAYNSPLHF
clone_size: once
j_call: TRBJ1-6
cdr3_length: 16
v_call: TRBV27
d_call: -

cdr3_nt: TGTGCCAGCAGCTTGTGGGTTGCGGGGAGGGACTACAATGAGCAGTTCTTC
cdr3_aa: CASSLWVAGRDYNEQFF
clone_size: -
j_call: TRBJ2-1
cdr3_length: 17
v_call: TRBV5-6
d_call: TRBD2

cdr3_nt: TGCGCCAGCAGCCCTTTAGCGGGGGGACCATTCAATGAGCAGTTCTTC
cdr3_aa: CASSPLAGGPFNEQFF
clone_size: -
j_call: TRBJ2-1
cdr3_length: 16
v_call: TRBV4-1
d_call: TRBD2

cdr3_nt: TGCGCCAGCAGCCAAGACGGTAGGAACACCGGGGAGCTGTTTTTT
cdr3_aa: CASSQDGRNTGELFF
clone_size: -
j_call: TRBJ2-2
cdr3_length: 15
v_call: TRBV4-3
d_call: -

cdr3_nt: TGTGCCAGCATGGGACAGATGAACACTGAAGCTTTCTTT
cdr3_aa: CASMGQMNTEAFF
clone_size: -
j_call: TRBJ1-1
cdr3_length: 13
v_call: TRBV13
d_call: TRBD1

cdr3_nt: TGTGCCACCAGTGATGCAACAGGGTGGTATGGCTACACCTTC
cdr3_aa: CATSDATGWYGYTF
clone_size: -
j_call: TRBJ1-2
cdr3_length: 14
v_call: TRBV24-1
d_call: -

cdr3_nt: TGTGCCAGCAGCCCCGGAGGTTGGGGGCGGTTGGATAGCAATCAGCCCCAGCATTTT
cdr3_aa: CASSPGGWGRLDSNQPQHF
clone_size: -
j_call: TRBJ1-5
cdr3_length: 19
v_call: TRBV5-5
d_call: -

cdr3_nt: TGTGCCAGCAGTTCAGGGGCTGTCAATCAGCCCCAGCATTTT
cdr3_aa: CASSSGAVNQPQHF
clone_size: -
j_call: TRBJ1-5
cdr3_length: 14
v_call: TRBV6-5
d_call: -

cdr3_nt: TGTGCCAGCAGCTTGACAGTGAACACTGAAGCTTTCTTT
cdr3_aa: CASSLTVNTEAFF
clone_size: -
j_call: TRBJ1-1
cdr3_length: 13
v_call: TRBV7-9
d_call: -

cdr3_nt: TGTGCCAGCAGCTTCGCAGGGGGCAACACTGAAGCTTTCTTT
cdr3_aa: CASSFAGGNTEAFF
clone_size: -
j_call: TRBJ1-1
cdr3_length: 14
v_call: TRBV7-6
d_call: TRBD1

cdr3_nt: TGTGCCAGCAGCCAAAAGCTTAGACTAGGGGACAATGAGCAGTTCTTC
cdr3_aa: CASSQKLRLGDNEQFF
clone_size: -
j_call: TRBJ2-1
cdr3_length: 16
v_call: TRBV3-1/TRBV3-2
d_call: -

cdr3_nt: TGTGCCAGCAGCTTAGGTTCGCGGCCTGGAGGCTACACCTTC
cdr3_aa: CASSLGSRPGGYTF
clone_size: -
j_call: TRBJ1-2
cdr3_length: 14
v_call: TRBV11-2
d_call: -

cdr3_nt: TGTGCCAGCACCCCGGGACAGTTTAATCAGCCCCAGCATTTT
cdr3_aa: CASTPGQFNQPQHF
clone_size: -
j_call: TRBJ1-5
cdr3_length: 14
v_call: TRBV28
d_call: TRBD1

cdr3_nt: TGTGCCAGCAGCTCCGAGGGGGCGTTAGGAAACACCATATATTTT
cdr3_aa: CASSSEGALGNTIYF
clone_size: -
j_call: TRBJ1-3
cdr3_length: 15
v_call: TRBV7-8
d_call: TRBD1

cdr3_nt: TGTGCCAGCAGCTTAACACATAACACTGAAGCTTTCTTT
cdr3_aa: CASSLTHNTEAFF
clone_size: -
j_call: TRBJ1-1
cdr3_length: 13
v_call: TRBV7-2
d_call: -

cdr3_nt: TGTGCCAGCATGCCTGGAGGGCGAACAAACATTCAGTACTTC
cdr3_aa: CASMPGGRTNIQYF
clone_size: once
j_call: TRBJ2-4
cdr3_length: 14
v_call: TRBV7-2
d_call: -

cdr3_nt: TGTGCCAGCTCACCAACGGGAGGCTACGAGCAGTACTTC
cdr3_aa: CASSPTGGYEQYF
clone_size: -
j_call: TRBJ2-7
cdr3_length: 13
v_call: TRBV18
d_call: TRBD2

cdr3_nt: TGTGCCAGCAGCGATTACAGGGTCTACACCTTC
cdr3_aa: CASSDYRVYTF
clone_size: few
j_call: TRBJ1-2
cdr3_length: 11
v_call: TRBV5-5
d_call: -

cdr3_nt: TGTGCCAGCAGCCAACATCCGGGACAGGGTATTGGCTACACCTTC
cdr3_aa: CASSQHPGQGIGYTF
clone_size: -
j_call: TRBJ1-2
cdr3_length: 15
v_call: TRBV7-2
d_call: TRBD1

cdr3_nt: TGTGCCAGCAGTGACGGGTTTCAGGGGGGCCGGGCAGCTTTCTTT
cdr3_aa: CASSDGFQGGRAAFF
clone_size: -
j_call: TRBJ1-1
cdr3_length: 15
v_call: TRBV2
d_call: TRBD1

cdr3_nt: TGTGCCACCAGCAGAGGGGACTTTCGCGAGCAGTACTTC
cdr3_aa: CATSRGDFREQYF
clone_size: -
j_call: TRBJ2-7
cdr3_length: 13
v_call: TRBV15
d_call: -

cdr3_nt: TGTGCCAGCTCCGGAGGGGTGGAGACCCAGTACTTC
cdr3_aa: CASSGGVETQYF
clone_size: -
j_call: TRBJ2-5
cdr3_length: 12
v_call: TRBV18
d_call: -

cdr3_nt: TGTGCCAGTAGTACAATCGCGGGACTGAATAGCAATCAGCCCCAGCATTTT
cdr3_aa: CASSTIAGLNSNQPQHF
clone_size: -
j_call: TRBJ1-5
cdr3_length: 17
v_call: TRBV19
d_call: -

cdr3_nt: TGTGCCAGCAGCCGCCAGGGGTCCCGGGCCTACGAGCAGTACTTC
cdr3_aa: CASSRQGSRAYEQYF
clone_size: few
j_call: TRBJ2-7
cdr3_length: 15
v_call: TRBV6-2/TRBV6-3
d_call: -

cdr3_nt: TGTGCCAGCATCGACAGGGGAGACACTGAAGCTTTCTTT
cdr3_aa: CASIDRGDTEAFF
clone_size: few
j_call: TRBJ1-1
cdr3_length: 13
v_call: TRBV2
d_call: TRBD1

cdr3_nt: TGTGCCAGCAGCTCGGGGACGAACACCGGGGAGCTGTTTTTT
cdr3_aa: CASSSGTNTGELFF
clone_size: once
j_call: TRBJ2-2
cdr3_length: 14
v_call: TRBV11-2
d_call: -

cdr3_nt: TGTGCCAGCTCACCACCTCTGAGGGGGGGCTATGGCTACACCTTC
cdr3_aa: CASSPPLRGGYGYTF
clone_size: -
j_call: TRBJ1-2
cdr3_length: 15
v_call: TRBV18
d_call: -

cdr3_nt: TGTGCCAGCAGTTTATACGCCGGGAACTACGAGCAGTACTTC
cdr3_aa: CASSLYAGNYEQYF
clone_size: once
j_call: TRBJ2-7
cdr3_length: 14
v_call: TRBV27
d_call: -

cdr3_nt: TGTGCCACCAGCACACGACAGACCGGCTATGGCTACACCTTC
cdr3_aa: CATSTRQTGYGYTF
clone_size: -
j_call: TRBJ1-2
cdr3_length: 14
v_call: TRBV15
d_call: -